This T cell receptor (beta chain) is drawn from a study of radiotherapy plus CTLA-4 blockade in lung cancer. Per germline, CDR1 SGHRS and CDR2 YFSETQ. Trimming took 4 bases from V and 3 from J, leaving 7 bases between them. The CDR3 extends over 12 amino acids. Sequencing was performed with immunoSEQ multiplex PCR; in TCRdb, only in-frame clones are kept and a portion is missing. The sample includes more than 90,000 clones, 88% of them seen just once. This TCR was recovered from a human donor with non-small cell lung cancer that progressed on radiotherapy plus ipilimumab. This sample comprised peripheral blood, obtained from a patient treated with radiotherapy plus ipilimumab. The chain combines TRBV5-1 with TRBJ1-1; D gene unclear. The CDR3: CASSHPDTEAFF. The CDR3 DNA reads as TGCGCCAGCAGCCACCCCGACACTGAAGCTTTCTTT.